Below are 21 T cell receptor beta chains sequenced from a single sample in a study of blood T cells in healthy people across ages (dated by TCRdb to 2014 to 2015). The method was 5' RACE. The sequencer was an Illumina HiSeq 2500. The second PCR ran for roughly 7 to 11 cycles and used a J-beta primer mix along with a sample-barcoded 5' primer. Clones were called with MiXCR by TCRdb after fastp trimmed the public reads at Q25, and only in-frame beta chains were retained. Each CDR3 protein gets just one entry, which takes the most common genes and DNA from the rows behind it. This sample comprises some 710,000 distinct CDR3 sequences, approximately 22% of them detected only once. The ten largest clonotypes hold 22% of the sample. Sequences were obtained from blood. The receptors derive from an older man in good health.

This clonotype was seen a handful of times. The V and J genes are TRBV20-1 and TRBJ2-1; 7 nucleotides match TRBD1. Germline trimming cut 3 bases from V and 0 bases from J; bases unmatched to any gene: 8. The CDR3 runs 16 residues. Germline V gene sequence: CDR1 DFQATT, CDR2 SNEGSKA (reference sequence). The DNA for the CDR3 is TGCAGTGCTAGTTCGGGCAGGGGGTTCTCCTACAATGAGCAGTTCTTC. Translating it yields CSASSGRGFSYNEQFF.

This chain's CDR3 is CASSYSFGTSETQYF. The CDR3 DNA reads as TGTGCCAGCAGTTACTCTTTCGGGACGTCGGAGACCCAGTACTTC. The genes are TRBV6-5 and TRBJ2-5; possibly TRBD1 or TRBD2 for D (5 bases each). The CDR3 sequence is 15 residues long. Germline loops: CDR1 MNHEY, CDR2 SVGAGI. Trimming removed 0 bases from V and 5 bases from J, with 13 bases in between.

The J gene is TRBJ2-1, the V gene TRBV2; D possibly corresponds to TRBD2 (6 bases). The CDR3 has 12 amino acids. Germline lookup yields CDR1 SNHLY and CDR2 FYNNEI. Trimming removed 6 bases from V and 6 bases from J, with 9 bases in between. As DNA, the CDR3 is TGTGCCAGCAGGGGACTCCTCAATGAGCAGTTCTTC. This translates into CASRGLLNEQFF. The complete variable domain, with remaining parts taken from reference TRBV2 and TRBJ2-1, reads EPEVTQTPSHQVTQMGQEVILRCVPISNHLYFYWYRQILGQKVEFLVSFYNNEISEKSEIFDDQFSVERPDGSNFTLKIRSTKLEDSAMYFCASRGLLNEQFFGPGTRLTVL.

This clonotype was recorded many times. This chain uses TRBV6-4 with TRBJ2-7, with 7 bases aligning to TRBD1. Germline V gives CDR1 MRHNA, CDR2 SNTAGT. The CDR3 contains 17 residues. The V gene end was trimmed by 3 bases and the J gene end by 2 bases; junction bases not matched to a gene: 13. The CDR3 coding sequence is TGTGCCAGCAGTGAAATTCCTAATTCAGGGGGTACCTACGAGCAGTACGTC. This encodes CASSEIPNSGGTYEQYV.

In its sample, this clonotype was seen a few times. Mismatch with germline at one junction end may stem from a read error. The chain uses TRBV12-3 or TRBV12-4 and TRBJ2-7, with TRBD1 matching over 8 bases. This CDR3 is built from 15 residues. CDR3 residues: CASNTRQGSSYEQCF. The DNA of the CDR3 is TGTGCCAGCAACACCAGACAGGGGAGCTCCTACGAGCAGTGCTTC.

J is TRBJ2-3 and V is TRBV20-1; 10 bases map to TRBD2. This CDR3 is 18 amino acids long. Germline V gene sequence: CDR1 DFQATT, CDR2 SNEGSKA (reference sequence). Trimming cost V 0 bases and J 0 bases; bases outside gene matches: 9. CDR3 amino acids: CSARDSQQLAGSTDTQYF. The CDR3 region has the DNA TGCAGTGCTAGAGATAGTCAGCAACTAGCGGGGAGCACAGATACGCAGTATTTT.

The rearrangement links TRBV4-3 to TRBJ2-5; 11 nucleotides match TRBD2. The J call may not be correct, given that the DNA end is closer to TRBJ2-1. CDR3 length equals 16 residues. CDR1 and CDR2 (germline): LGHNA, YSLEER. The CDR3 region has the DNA TGCGCCAGCAGCCAAGTTCCTAGCGGGAGGTCAAATGAGCAGTTCTTC. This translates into CASSQVPSGRSNEQFF.

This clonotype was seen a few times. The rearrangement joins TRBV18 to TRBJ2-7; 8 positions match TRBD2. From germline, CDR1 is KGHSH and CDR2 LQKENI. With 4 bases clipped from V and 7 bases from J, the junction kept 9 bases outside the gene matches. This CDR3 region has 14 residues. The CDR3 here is CASSRFGLAGEQYV. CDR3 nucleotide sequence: TGTGCCAGCTCACGCTTCGGACTAGCTGGAGAGCAGTACGTC.

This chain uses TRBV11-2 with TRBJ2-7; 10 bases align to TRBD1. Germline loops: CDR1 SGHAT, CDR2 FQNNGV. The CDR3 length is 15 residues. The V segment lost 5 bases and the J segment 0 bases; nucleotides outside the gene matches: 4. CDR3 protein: CASSVGQGISYEQYV. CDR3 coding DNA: TGTGCCAGCAGCGTGGGACAGGGGATCTCCTACGAGCAGTACGTC.

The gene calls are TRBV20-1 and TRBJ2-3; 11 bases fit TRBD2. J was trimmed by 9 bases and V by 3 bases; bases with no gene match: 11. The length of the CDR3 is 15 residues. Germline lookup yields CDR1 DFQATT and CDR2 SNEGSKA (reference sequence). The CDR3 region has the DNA TGCAGTGCTAGCACTAGCGGGGGAGCCCCCCAAACGCAGTATTTT. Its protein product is CSASTSGGAPQTQYF.

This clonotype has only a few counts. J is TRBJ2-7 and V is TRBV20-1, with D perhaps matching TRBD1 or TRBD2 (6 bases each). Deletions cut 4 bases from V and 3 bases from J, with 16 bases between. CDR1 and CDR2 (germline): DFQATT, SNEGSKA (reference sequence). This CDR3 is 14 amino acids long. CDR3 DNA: TGCAGTGCTAACGGGGGCGGGGCCCACTACGAGCAGTACTTC. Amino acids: CSANGGGAHYEQYF.

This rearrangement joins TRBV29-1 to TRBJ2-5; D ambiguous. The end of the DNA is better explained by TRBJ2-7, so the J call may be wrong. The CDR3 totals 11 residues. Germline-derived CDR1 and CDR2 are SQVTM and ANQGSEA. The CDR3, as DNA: TGCAGCGTTGATGGAGAATACGAGCAGTACTTC. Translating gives CSVDGEYEQYF.

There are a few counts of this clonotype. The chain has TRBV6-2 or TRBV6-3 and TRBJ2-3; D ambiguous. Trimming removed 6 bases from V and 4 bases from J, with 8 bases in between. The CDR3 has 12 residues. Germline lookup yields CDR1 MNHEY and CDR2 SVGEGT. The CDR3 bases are TGTGCCAGCAGCGGGTCGGCAGATACGCAGTATTTT. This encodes CASSGSADTQYF.

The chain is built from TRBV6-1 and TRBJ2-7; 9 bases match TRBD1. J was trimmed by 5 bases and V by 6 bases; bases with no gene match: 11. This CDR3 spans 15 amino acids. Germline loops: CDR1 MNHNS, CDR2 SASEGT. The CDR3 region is CASRGAGTGNHEQYF. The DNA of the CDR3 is TGTGCCAGCAGGGGCGCCGGGACAGGGAACCACGAGCAGTACTTC.

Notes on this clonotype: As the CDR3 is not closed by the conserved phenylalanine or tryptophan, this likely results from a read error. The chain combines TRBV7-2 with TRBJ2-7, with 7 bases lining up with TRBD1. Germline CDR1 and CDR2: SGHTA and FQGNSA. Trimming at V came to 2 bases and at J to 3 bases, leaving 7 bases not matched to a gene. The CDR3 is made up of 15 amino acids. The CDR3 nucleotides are TGTGCCAGCAGCTTATGGGGACAGAACATCTACGAGCAGTACCTC. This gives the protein CASSLWGQNIYEQYL.

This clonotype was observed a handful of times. CDR3 sequence (DNA): TGTGCCAGCAGTCCGCAGACATTGGCCGGGGAGCTGTTTTTT. Translated, it gives CASSPQTLAGELFF. The rearrangement joins TRBV27 to TRBJ2-2; no firm D call. The germline V and J ends were trimmed by 5 bases and 6 bases, with 13 bases remaining between them. Germline lookup yields CDR1 MNHEY and CDR2 SMNVEV (reference sequence). This CDR3 has 14 amino acids.

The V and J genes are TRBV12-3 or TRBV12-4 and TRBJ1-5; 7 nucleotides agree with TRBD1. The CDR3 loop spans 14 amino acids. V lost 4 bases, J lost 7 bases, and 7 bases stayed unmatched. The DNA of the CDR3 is TGTGCCAGCAGTTCCCGACAGGGCCGGCAGCCCCAGCATTTT. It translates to CASSSRQGRQPQHF.

CDR3 protein: CASSSTGIREQFF. The CDR3 coding sequence is TGTGCCAGCAGCTCCACAGGGATTAGGGAGCAGTTCTTC. V is TRBV7-3 and J is TRBJ2-1, with TRBD1 as a possible D gene (6 bases). The V end lost 4 bases, the J end lost 10 bases, and 14 bases lay between the germline ends. The germline V gene has CDR1 SGHTA and CDR2 FQGTGA. This CDR3 is built from 13 residues. Full variable domain (missing parts from reference TRBV7-3 and TRBJ2-1): GAGVSQTPSNKVTEKGKYVELRCDPISGHTALYWYRQSLGQGPEFLIYFQGTGAADDSGLPNDRFFAVRPEGSVSTLKIQRTERGDSAVYLCASSSTGIREQFFGPGTRLTVL.

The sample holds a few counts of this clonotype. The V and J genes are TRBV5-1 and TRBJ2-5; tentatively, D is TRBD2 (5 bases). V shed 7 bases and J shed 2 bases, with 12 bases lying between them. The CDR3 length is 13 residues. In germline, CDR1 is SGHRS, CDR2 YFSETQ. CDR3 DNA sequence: TGCGCCAGCTGTCGGGAACCACAAGAGACCCAGTACTTC. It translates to CASCREPQETQYF.

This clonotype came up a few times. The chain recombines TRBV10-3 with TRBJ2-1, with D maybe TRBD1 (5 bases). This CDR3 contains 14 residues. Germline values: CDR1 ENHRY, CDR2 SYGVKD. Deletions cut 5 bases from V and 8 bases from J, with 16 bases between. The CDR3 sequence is CAISLGATVDEQFF. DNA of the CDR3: TGTGCCATCAGTCTAGGGGCAACCGTCGATGAGCAGTTCTTC.

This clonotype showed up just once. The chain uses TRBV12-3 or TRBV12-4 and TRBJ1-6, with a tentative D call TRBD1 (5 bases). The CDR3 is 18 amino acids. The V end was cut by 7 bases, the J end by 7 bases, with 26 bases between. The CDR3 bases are TGTGCCAGCAAACTTTTCGTTTTGGGGGGACCGAGGAATTCACCCCTCCACTTT. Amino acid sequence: CASKLFVLGGPRNSPLHF.